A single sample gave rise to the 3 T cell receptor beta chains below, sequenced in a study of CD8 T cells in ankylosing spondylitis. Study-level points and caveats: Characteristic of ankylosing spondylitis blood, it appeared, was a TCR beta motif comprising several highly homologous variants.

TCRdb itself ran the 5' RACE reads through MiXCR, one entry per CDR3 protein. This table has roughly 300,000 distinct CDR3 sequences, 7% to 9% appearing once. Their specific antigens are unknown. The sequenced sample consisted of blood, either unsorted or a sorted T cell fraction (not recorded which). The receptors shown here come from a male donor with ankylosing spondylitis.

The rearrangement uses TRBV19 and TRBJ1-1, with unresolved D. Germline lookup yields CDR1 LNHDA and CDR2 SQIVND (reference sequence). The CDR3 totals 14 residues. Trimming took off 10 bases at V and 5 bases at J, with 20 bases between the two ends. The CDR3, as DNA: TGTGCCACGAAGGAAGACTCTCTTGCTACTGAAGCTTTCTTT. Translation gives CATKEDSLATEAFF. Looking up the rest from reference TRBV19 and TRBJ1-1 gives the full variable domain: DGGITQSPKYLFRKEGQNVTLSCEQNLNHDAMYWYRQDPGQGLRLIYYSQIVNDFQKGDIAEGYSVSREKKESFPLTVTSAQKNPTAFYLCATKEDSLATEAFFGQGTRLTVV.

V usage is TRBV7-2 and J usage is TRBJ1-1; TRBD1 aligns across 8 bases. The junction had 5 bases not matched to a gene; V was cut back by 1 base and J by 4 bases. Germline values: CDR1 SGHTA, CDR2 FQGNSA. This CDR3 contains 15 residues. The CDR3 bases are TGTGCCAGCAGCTTAGGCCGGACAGGGACCACTGAAGCTTTCTTT. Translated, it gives CASSLGRTGTTEAFF.

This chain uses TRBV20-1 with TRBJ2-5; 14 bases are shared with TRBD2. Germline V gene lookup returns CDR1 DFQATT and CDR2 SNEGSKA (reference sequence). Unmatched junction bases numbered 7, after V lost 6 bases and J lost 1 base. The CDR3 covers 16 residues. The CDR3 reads CSATGTSGRIQETQYF. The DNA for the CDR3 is TGCAGTGCCACCGGGACTAGCGGGAGAATCCAAGAGACCCAGTACTTC.